The clone carrying this T cell receptor (beta chain) is a singleton in its sample. The antigen is unknown. This specimen comes from a study of T cell responses to AZD1222 COVID-19 vaccine. Study-wide results and caveats: Seropositive AZD1222 recipients at baseline numbered only five or six.

Using immunoSEQ multiplex PCR, the repertoire was profiled, and TCRdb retains in-frame clones only, with some absent. The sample holds around 200,000 clones, 93% seen once. The CDR3 runs to 15 residues. Germline-derived CDR1 and CDR2 are SGHRS and YFSETQ. V shed 4 bases and J 2 bases; nucleotides not matched to a gene: 6. The chain links TRBV5-1 to TRBJ1-2; 9 bases fit TRBD1. This receptor was identified in an adult in good health. Material: peripheral blood, obtained on day 0 of AZD1222 vaccination. The CDR3 region has the DNA TGCGCCAGCAGCCCGGGACAGGGTGCAAACTATGGCTACACCTTC. This sequence encodes CASSPGQGANYGYTF.